The clone carrying this TCR beta chain was recorded many times. What it recognizes is unknown. A second PCR, run for about 6 to 11 cycles, used a sample-barcoded 5' primer plus a J-beta primer mix. TCRdb reprocessed the 5' RACE reads via MiXCR and lists one record per CDR3 protein. The sample contains just under 900,000 distinct CDR3 sequences, roughly 26% of which appear only once. Trimming left V 3 bases short and J 1 base short, with 13 bases between. This CDR3 comprises 15 residues. Looked up from germline, CDR1 is LNHDA and CDR2 is SQIVND (reference sequence). These data originate in a study of blood T cells in healthy people across ages. Study-wide results and limits: It was not possible, with unsorted PBMCs, to conclusively compare naive and antigen-experienced cells.

The material sequenced was blood. This sequence joins TRBV19 and TRBJ2-7, with D perhaps matching TRBD1 or TRBD2 (5 bases each). The TCR originated in a woman over 75 in good health. CDR3 amino acids: CASSIGTGGSYEQYF. The DNA for the CDR3 is TGTGCCAGTAGTATCGGAACAGGCGGGTCCTACGAGCAGTACTTC.